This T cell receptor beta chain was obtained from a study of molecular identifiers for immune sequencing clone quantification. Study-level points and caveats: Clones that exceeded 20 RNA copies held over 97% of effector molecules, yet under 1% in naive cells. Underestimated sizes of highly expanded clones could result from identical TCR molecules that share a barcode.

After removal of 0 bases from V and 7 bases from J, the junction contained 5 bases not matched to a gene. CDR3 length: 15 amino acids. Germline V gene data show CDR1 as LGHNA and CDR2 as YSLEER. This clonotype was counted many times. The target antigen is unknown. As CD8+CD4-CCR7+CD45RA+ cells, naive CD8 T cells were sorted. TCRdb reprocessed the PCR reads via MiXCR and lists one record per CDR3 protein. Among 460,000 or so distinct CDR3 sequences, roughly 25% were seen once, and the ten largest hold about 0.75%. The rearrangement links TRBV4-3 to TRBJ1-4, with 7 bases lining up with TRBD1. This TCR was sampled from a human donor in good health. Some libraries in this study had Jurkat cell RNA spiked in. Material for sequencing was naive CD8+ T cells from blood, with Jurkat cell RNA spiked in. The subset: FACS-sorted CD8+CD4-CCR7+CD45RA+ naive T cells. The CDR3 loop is CASSQERGLGEKLFF. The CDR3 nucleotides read TGCGCCAGCAGCCAAGAAAGGGGGCTTGGTGAAAAACTGTTTTTT.